The 27 T cell receptor beta chains below all came from one sample that was sequenced in a study of blood T cell repertoires in COVID-19. Libraries were prepared by immunoSEQ multiplex PCR; TCRdb keeps only in-frame clonotypes and omits some of them. The table has tens of thousands of clones, roughly 86% seen once. Sequencing was carried out using peripheral blood. These TCRs come from a middle-aged man with active COVID-19.

V is TRBV4-1 and J is TRBJ1-4, with unresolved D. Germline V CDR1 and CDR2: MGHRA, YSYEKL. The V end was cut by 0 bases, the J end by 12 bases, with 20 bases between. The CDR3 runs to 16 residues. This CDR3 reads CASSQEGTPARAELFF. The DNA for the CDR3 is TGCGCCAGCAGCCAAGAAGGAACCCCGGCGCGTGCGGAACTGTTTTTT.

This clone was observed a single time. The chain carries TRBV7-9 and TRBJ1-2, with a weak D call TRBD1 (6 bases). Trimming removed 2 bases from V and 4 bases from J, with 11 bases in between. This CDR3 comprises 14 residues. Germline V CDR1 and CDR2: SEHNR, FQNEAQ (reference sequence). In nucleotides, the CDR3 is TGTGCCAGCAGCTTACAGGGGCAGACCTATGGCTACACCTTC. As protein: CASSLQGQTYGYTF.

The V call is TRBV5-1, the J call TRBJ2-3; the match to TRBD2 covers 7 bases. The CDR3 totals 16 residues. After removal of 0 bases from V and 6 bases from J, the junction contained 10 bases not matched to a gene. Germline CDR1 reads SGHRS; CDR2 reads YFSETQ. The CDR3 DNA sequence: TGCGCCAGCAGCTTGGGATTTGCGGGAGTGTCTGATACGCAGTATTTT. The encoded protein is CASSLGFAGVSDTQYF.

The chain carries TRBV7-9 and TRBJ2-5, with D possibly TRBD1 on 8 matching bases. Between the trimmed V and J ends, which lost 6 bases and 0 bases, there was a span of 14 bases. This CDR3 comprises 15 residues. CDR1 is SEHNR and CDR2 is FQNEAQ in the germline V gene (reference sequence). This CDR3 is CASSKQGGNQETQYF. DNA for the CDR3: TGTGCCAGCAGTAAACAGGGGGGGAACCAAGAGACCCAGTACTTC.

The chain recombines TRBV2 with TRBJ2-1; D is unclear. CDR3 length: 13 residues. Germline V gene sequence: CDR1 SNHLY, CDR2 FYNNEI. Trimming removed 7 bases from V and 9 bases from J, with 16 bases in between. CDR3 nucleotides: TGTGCCAGCACCGAAGTAATAGTCGTTGAGCAGTTCTTC. The encoded protein is CASTEVIVVEQFF.

This chain links TRBV5-6 with TRBJ2-5; possible D gene TRBD2, 5 bases. In germline, CDR1 is SGHDT, CDR2 YYEEEE. The CDR3 has 16 residues. Trimming removed 1 base from V and 5 bases from J, with 18 bases in between. CDR3 in amino acids: CASSLLAGVGIETQYF. Written as DNA, the CDR3 is TGTGCCAGCAGCTTGTTGGCCGGGGTCGGAATCGAGACCCAGTACTTC. Full variable domain (outside the CDR3, taken from reference TRBV5-6 and TRBJ2-5): DAGVTQSPTHLIKTRGQQVTLRCSPKSGHDTVSWYQQALGQGPQFIFQYYEEEERQRGNFPDRFSGHQFPNYSSELNVNALLLGDSALYLCASSLLAGVGIETQYFGPGTRLLVL.

The sample holds one count of this clone. The rearrangement uses TRBV5-1 and TRBJ1-2; 7 bases match TRBD1. Germline CDR1 SGHRS, CDR2 YFSETQ. This CDR3 comprises 14 residues. Trimming took 4 bases from V and 5 from J; bases not matched to a gene: 8. The DNA of the CDR3 is TGCGCCAGCAGCGTGGCCTCACAGGGGTATGGCTACACCTTC. Translating gives CASSVASQGYGYTF.

This clone has a single count. This chain joins TRBV6-5 and TRBJ1-2; a possible D gene is TRBD1 (5 bases). The CDR3 runs 14 residues. Germline V gene lookup returns CDR1 MNHEY and CDR2 SVGAGI. The V end lost 0 bases, the J end lost 5 bases, and 10 bases lay between the germline ends. CDR3 coding DNA: TGTGCCAGCAGTTACTCGAACAGGATGTATGGCTACACCTTC. Translated, it gives CASSYSNRMYGYTF.

The chain recombines TRBV5-4 with TRBJ2-3; 7 bases match TRBD1. Germline CDR1 is SGHNT and CDR2 is YYREEE (reference sequence). There are 15 residues in the CDR3. Germline trimming cut 4 bases from V and 0 bases from J; bases unmatched to any gene: 5. CDR3 loop: CASSGGGQSTDTQYF. For the CDR3, the DNA is TGTGCCAGCAGCGGTGGGGGACAGAGCACAGATACGCAGTATTTT.

The chain uses TRBV7-8 and TRBJ1-6; D is unresolved. V was pared by 6 bases and J by 7 bases, with 7 bases between. This CDR3 has 12 amino acids. Germline-derived CDR1 and CDR2 are SGHVS and FQNEAQ. The chain's CDR3 is CASREGNSPLHF. The CDR3 DNA reads TGTGCCAGCAGGGAGGGAAATTCACCCCTCCACTTT.

CDR3 DNA: TGTGCCAGCAGCCAAAATGTTAGGGACAGGGTGAACACCGGGGAGCTGTTTTTT. Translated, it gives CASSQNVRDRVNTGELFF. V usage is TRBV14 and J usage is TRBJ2-2; 9 bases align to TRBD1. J lost 1 base, V lost 2 bases, and 8 bases had no gene match. Germline-derived CDR1 and CDR2 are SGHDN and FVKESK. The CDR3 length is 18 residues.

The rearrangement links TRBV12-3 or TRBV12-4 to TRBJ2-5, with 8 bases matching TRBD1. Trimming at V came to 5 bases and at J to 6 bases, leaving 5 bases not matched to a gene. The CDR3 has 13 residues. CDR3 residues: CASSPTGGQTQYF. The DNA of the CDR3 is TGTGCCAGCAGTCCCACAGGGGGACAGACCCAGTACTTC.

This chain uses TRBV3-1 (or the pseudogene TRBV3-2) with TRBJ2-1, with D hard to call. CDR1 is LGHDT and CDR2 is YNNKEL in the germline V gene (reference sequence). Trimming cost V 5 bases and J 9 bases, with 14 bases left between them. The CDR3 totals 13 residues. The CDR3 loop is CASSYSRSGEQFF. In nucleotides, the CDR3 is TGTGCCAGCAGCTACTCCCGGTCGGGTGAGCAGTTCTTC.

V and J are TRBV7-3 and TRBJ2-3, with 13 positions matching TRBD2. The V and J ends lost 5 bases and 1 base, in that order; junction bases with no gene match: 6. This CDR3 has 17 amino acids. Germline V gene data show CDR1 as SGHTA and CDR2 as FQGTGA. CDR3 residues: CASSRGLAGARTDTQYF. The CDR3 region has the DNA TGTGCCAGCAGCCGCGGACTAGCGGGGGCCCGCACAGATACGCAGTATTTT. The whole variable domain, remainder taken from reference TRBV7-3 and TRBJ2-3, is GAGVSQTPSNKVTEKGKYVELRCDPISGHTALYWYRQSLGQGPEFLIYFQGTGAADDSGLPNDRFFAVRPEGSVSTLKIQRTERGDSAVYLCASSRGLAGARTDTQYFGPGTRLTVL.

The gene calls are TRBV30 and TRBJ1-5; D unresolved. Deletions cut 0 bases from V and 6 bases from J, with 9 bases between. Germline lookup yields CDR1 GTSNPN and CDR2 SVGIG (reference sequence). The CDR3 spans 13 residues. CDR3 protein: CAWSVRDLQPQHF. The CDR3 DNA is TGTGCCTGGAGTGTTCGAGATCTTCAGCCCCAGCATTTT.

The gene calls are TRBV18 and TRBJ2-3, with 11 bases that match TRBD2. The CDR3 has 16 residues. J was trimmed by 2 bases and V by 3 bases; bases with no gene match: 4. Germline V lookup: CDR1 KGHSH, CDR2 LQKENI. For the CDR3, the DNA is TGTGCCAGCTCACCTGGGACTAGCGGACTCACAGATACGCAGTATTTT. Translation: CASSPGTSGLTDTQYF.

The chain carries TRBV6-4 and TRBJ1-5; no definite D call. Germline lookup yields CDR1 MRHNA and CDR2 SNTAGT. Trimming took off 5 bases at V and 4 bases at J, with 9 bases between the two ends. The CDR3 consists of 13 residues. The DNA for the CDR3 is TGTGCCAGCAGTCCTACTTATAATCAGCCCCAGCATTTT. Its translation: CASSPTYNQPQHF.

The chain links TRBV5-4 to TRBJ1-3; no clear D gene. V gave up 5 bases and J gave up 0 bases, with 9 bases separating them. This CDR3 has 14 amino acids. Germline CDR1 and CDR2: SGHNT and YYREEE (reference sequence). Written as DNA, the CDR3 is TGTGCCAGCAGTTCGAGTACCTCTGGAAACACCATATATTTT. As protein: CASSSSTSGNTIYF.

V is TRBV2 and J is TRBJ1-1, with D tentatively TRBD1 (6 bases). The germline gives CDR1 SNHLY, CDR2 FYNNEI. This CDR3 has 11 amino acids. The V end was cut by 4 bases, the J end by 9 bases, with 9 bases between. The CDR3 is CASSGTGQAFF. In DNA, the CDR3 is TGTGCCAGCAGTGGAACAGGGCAAGCTTTCTTT.

The V gene is TRBV5-4, the J gene TRBJ2-5; a possible D gene is TRBD2 (5 bases). Trimming took 2 bases from V and 2 from J, leaving 16 bases between them. This CDR3 comprises 16 residues. From germline, CDR1 is SGHNT and CDR2 YYREEE (reference sequence). In DNA, the CDR3 is TGTGCCAGCAGCTTTCTTTTGCCACGAGGGCAAGAGACCCAGTACTTC. This gives the protein CASSFLLPRGQETQYF.

The chain couples TRBV15 to TRBJ1-4; possibly TRBD1 for D (6 bases). CDR1 is LNHNV, CDR2 YYDKDF, per germline (reference sequence). The CDR3 contains 15 residues. Trimming stripped 0 bases from V and 8 bases from J, with 13 bases between. As DNA, the CDR3 is TGTGCCACCAGCAGAGATGCCCAGGGGCGGGAAAAACTGTTTTTT. Its protein is CATSRDAQGREKLFF.

The chain has TRBV11-2 and TRBJ2-7, with 8 bases lining up with TRBD2. Trimming at V came to 1 base and at J to 6 bases, leaving 5 bases not matched to a gene. The CDR3 runs to 14 residues. CDR1 is SGHAT, CDR2 FQNNGV, per germline. The CDR3 reads CASSLAGGVREQYF. Here the CDR3 DNA reads TGTGCCAGCAGCTTAGCGGGGGGGGTTCGCGAGCAGTACTTC. Looking up the rest from reference TRBV11-2 and TRBJ2-7 gives the full variable domain: EAGVAQSPRYKIIEKRQSVAFWCNPISGHATLYWYQQILGQGPKLLIQFQNNGVVDDSQLPKDRFSAERLKGVDSTLKIQPAKLEDSAVYLCASSLAGGVREQYFGPGTRLTVT.

This chain links TRBV10-1 with TRBJ2-1, with D unresolved. This CDR3 contains 16 residues. Trimming pared 4 bases from V and 4 bases from J, leaving 17 bases between. Germline CDR1 and CDR2: WNHNN and SYGVQD (reference sequence). For the CDR3, the DNA is TGCGCCAGCAGTGGCCAAATAGGCCAGGCTTACAATGAGCAGTTCTTC. The encoded protein is CASSGQIGQAYNEQFF.

This sequence joins TRBV7-2 and TRBJ2-1; a possible D gene is TRBD1 (5 bases). The V gene's germline CDR1 is SGHTA and CDR2 FQGNSA. Trimming removed 5 bases from V and 6 bases from J, with 11 bases in between. This CDR3 has 13 residues. CDR3 bases: TGTGCCAGCAGCATCAGACAGACCAATGAGCAGTTCTTC. Translating gives CASSIRQTNEQFF.

The V call is TRBV6-1, the J call TRBJ2-7; no firm D call. Trimming pared 2 bases from V and 0 bases from J, leaving 11 bases between. Looked up from germline, CDR1 is MNHNS and CDR2 is SASEGT. The CDR3 contains 15 residues. CDR3 protein: CASSESPPSSYEQYF. In DNA, the CDR3 is TGTGCCAGCAGTGAATCCCCACCCAGCTCCTACGAGCAGTACTTC.

The chain employs TRBV19 and TRBJ2-6, with a weak D call TRBD1 (6 bases). The CDR3 extends over 15 amino acids. The V end was cut by 3 bases, the J end by 3 bases, with 9 bases between. Germline loops: CDR1 LNHDA, CDR2 SQIVND (reference sequence). CDR3 loop: CASSILQGGANVLTF. The CDR3 coding sequence is TGTGCCAGTAGTATCTTACAGGGTGGGGCCAACGTCCTGACTTTC. Drawing the rest from reference TRBV19 and TRBJ2-6, the complete variable domain is DGGITQSPKYLFRKEGQNVTLSCEQNLNHDAMYWYRQDPGQGLRLIYYSQIVNDFQKGDIAEGYSVSREKKESFPLTVTSAQKNPTAFYLCASSILQGGANVLTFGAGSRLTVL.

This chain connects TRBV25-1 to TRBJ1-2; no firm D call. The V gene lost 4 bases and the J gene lost 6 bases, with 15 bases spanning the gap. CDR3 length equals 14 residues. The V gene's germline CDR1 is MGHDK and CDR2 SYGVNS. The DNA for the CDR3 is TGTGCCAGCAGTGTGTACCTCGGGAGCGATGGCTACACCTTC. Translated, it gives CASSVYLGSDGYTF.